A selection of T cell receptor beta chains follows, all from one sample in a study of blood T cell repertoires in COVID-19. The repertoire was sequenced with immunoSEQ multiplex PCR; TCRdb's copy has only in-frame clones and lacks some. The sample carries about 54,000 clones, approximately 86% recorded once. Specimen: peripheral blood. All receptors come from a man aged 40-50 years with COVID-19, enrolled during active disease. The CDR3 runs from the conserved cysteine through the conserved F or W.

V: TRBV9; J: TRBJ2-7; CDR3: CASSVGGLGEQYF
V: TRBV19; J: TRBJ1-5; CDR3: CASSPGIYSNQPQHF
V: TRBV19; J: TRBJ1-4; CDR3: CASSIIPTGATNEKLFF
V: TRBV19; J: TRBJ2-1; CDR3: CASSTGQGAEQFF
V: TRBV7-9; J: TRBJ2-1; CDR3: CASSKVGATSGRYNEQFF
V: TRBV28; J: TRBJ2-3; CDR3: CASSPSGTSFRNTQYF
V: TRBV9; J: TRBJ2-5; CDR3: CASSGGTGGTETQYF
V: TRBV28; J: TRBJ1-5; CDR3: CASSLFGRGNQPQHF
V: TRBV7-9; J: TRBJ1-4; CDR3: CASSLQGSAHRGEKLFF
V: TRBV11-3; J: TRBJ2-3; CDR3: CASSLDSLAATDTQYF
V: TRBV7-9; J: TRBJ1-1; CDR3: CASSLGTGFLSEAFF
V: TRBV3-1/TRBV3-2; J: TRBJ1-2; CDR3: CASSPFGQGVLRGYTF
V: TRBV10-3; J: TRBJ1-5; CDR3: CAISEGQENNQPQHF
V: TRBV11-3; J: TRBJ1-4; CDR3: CASSLENGREEFF
V: TRBV28; J: TRBJ1-1; CDR3: CASSSRHNTEAFF
V: TRBV7-2; J: TRBJ1-1; CDR3: CASSLGGGGNTEAFF
V: TRBV5-1; J: TRBJ2-2; CDR3: CASSLARGTGELFF
V: TRBV28; J: TRBJ1-1; CDR3: CATHEVNTEAFF
V: TRBV6-1; J: TRBJ2-7; CDR3: CASSELAGATYEQYF
V: TRBV30; J: TRBJ1-2; CDR3: CAWNPGGVYGYTF
V: TRBV13; J: TRBJ2-2; CDR3: CASTLSVPTGELFF
V: TRBV6-1; J: TRBJ2-1; CDR3: CASSEGLAENNEQFF
V: TRBV5-6; J: TRBJ2-7; CDR3: CASSLSGEQYF
V: TRBV28; J: TRBJ1-5; CDR3: CASSSGAGGGQPQHF
V: TRBV4-1; J: TRBJ2-5; CDR3: CASSQERGLQETQYF
V: TRBV29-1; J: TRBJ2-5; CDR3: CSAGLPPSQETQYF
V: TRBV9; J: TRBJ2-5; CDR3: CASSVDASGQETQYF
V: TRBV5-1; J: TRBJ2-5; CDR3: CASSLAFERLGEETQYF
V: TRBV7-2; J: TRBJ2-7; CDR3: CASSPGVSYEQYF
V: TRBV2; J: TRBJ2-4; CDR3: CASRGLAGGIKNIQYF
V: TRBV12-3/TRBV12-4; J: TRBJ1-6; CDR3: CASTQGPNSPLHF
V: TRBV5-6; J: TRBJ2-5; CDR3: CASSLSRRGKETQYF
V: TRBV2; J: TRBJ1-2; CDR3: CASSVMTGESDYGYTF
V: TRBV9; J: TRBJ1-2; CDR3: CASSPRGGGLYGYTF
V: TRBV2; J: TRBJ2-7; CDR3: CASRERDFNYEQYF
V: TRBV28; J: TRBJ2-7; CDR3: CASRRTGDIRYEQYF
V: TRBV27; J: TRBJ2-3; CDR3: CASSFLVSVLEGSSRTDTQYF
V: TRBV30; J: TRBJ1-4; CDR3: CAWSVIGGLEKLFF
V: TRBV25-1; J: TRBJ1-2; CDR3: CASSNTWWGYTF
V: TRBV6-5; J: TRBJ1-1; CDR3: CASRQGGLNTEAFF